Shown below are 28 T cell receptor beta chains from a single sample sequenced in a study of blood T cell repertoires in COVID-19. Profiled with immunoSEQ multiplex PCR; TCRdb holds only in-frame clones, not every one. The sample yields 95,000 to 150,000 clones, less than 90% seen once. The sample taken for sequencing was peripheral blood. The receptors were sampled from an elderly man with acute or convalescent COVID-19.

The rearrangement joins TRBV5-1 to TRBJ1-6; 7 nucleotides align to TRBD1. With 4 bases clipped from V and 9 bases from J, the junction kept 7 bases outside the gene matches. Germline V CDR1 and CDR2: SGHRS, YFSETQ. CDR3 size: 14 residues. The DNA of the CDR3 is TGCGCCAGCAGCGTGGGGGACAGAGTTTCACCCCTCCACTTT. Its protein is CASSVGDRVSPLHF.

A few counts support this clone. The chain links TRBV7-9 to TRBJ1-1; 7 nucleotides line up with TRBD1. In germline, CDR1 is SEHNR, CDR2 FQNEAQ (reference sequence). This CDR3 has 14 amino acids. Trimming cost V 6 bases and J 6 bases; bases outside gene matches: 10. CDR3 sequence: CASSLRGAGAEAFF. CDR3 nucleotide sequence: TGTGCCAGCAGTCTCAGGGGGGCCGGGGCTGAAGCTTTCTTT. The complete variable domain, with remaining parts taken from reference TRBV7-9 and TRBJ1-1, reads DTGVSQNPRHKITKRGQNVTFRCDPISEHNRLYWYRQTLGQGPEFLTYFQNEAQLEKSRLLSDRFSAERPKGSFSTLEIQRTEQGDSAMYLCASSLRGAGAEAFFGQGTRLTVV.

DNA for the CDR3: TGTGCTAGTGGTTTCAAGGAGAATCAGCCCCAGCATTTT. This encodes CASGFKENQPQHF. The genes are TRBV12-5 and TRBJ1-5; D is ambiguous. The CDR3 runs to 13 residues. Germline V gene sequence: CDR1 LGHNT, CDR2 FRNRAP. V dropped 3 bases and J dropped 4 bases, with 7 bases sitting between them.

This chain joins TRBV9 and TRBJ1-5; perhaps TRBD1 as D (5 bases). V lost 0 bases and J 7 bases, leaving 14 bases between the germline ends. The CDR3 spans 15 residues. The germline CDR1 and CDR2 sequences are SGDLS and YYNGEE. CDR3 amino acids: CASSVGEGREQPQHF. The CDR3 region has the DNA TGTGCCAGCAGCGTAGGTGAGGGGAGGGAGCAGCCCCAGCATTTT.

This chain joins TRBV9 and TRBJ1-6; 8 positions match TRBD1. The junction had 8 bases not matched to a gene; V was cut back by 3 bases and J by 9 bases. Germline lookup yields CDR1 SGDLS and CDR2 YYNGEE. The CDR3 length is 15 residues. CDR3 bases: TGTGCCAGCAGCGCCGGACAGGGCCTGGCTTCACCCCTCCACTTT. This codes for CASSAGQGLASPLHF.

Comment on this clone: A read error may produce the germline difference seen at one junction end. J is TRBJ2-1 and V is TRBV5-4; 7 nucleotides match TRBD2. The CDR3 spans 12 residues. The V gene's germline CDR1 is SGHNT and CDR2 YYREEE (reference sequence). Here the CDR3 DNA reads TGTGCCAGCAGCTTCTCGGGGGAGGGGAAGATCTTC. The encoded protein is CASSFSGEGKIF. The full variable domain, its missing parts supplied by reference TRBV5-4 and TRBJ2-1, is ETGVTQSPTHLIKTRGQQVTLRCSSQSGHNTVSWYQQALGQGPQFIFQYYREEENGRGNFPPRFSGLQFPNYSSELNVNALELDDSALYLCASSFSGEGKIFGPGTRLTVL.

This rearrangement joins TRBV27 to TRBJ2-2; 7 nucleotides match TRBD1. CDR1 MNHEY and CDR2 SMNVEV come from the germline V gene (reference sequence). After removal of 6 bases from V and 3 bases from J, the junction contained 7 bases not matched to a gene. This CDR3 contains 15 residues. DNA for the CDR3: TGTGCCAGCAGGTCCCGGGACAGCTACACCGGGGAGCTGTTTTTT. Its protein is CASRSRDSYTGELFF.

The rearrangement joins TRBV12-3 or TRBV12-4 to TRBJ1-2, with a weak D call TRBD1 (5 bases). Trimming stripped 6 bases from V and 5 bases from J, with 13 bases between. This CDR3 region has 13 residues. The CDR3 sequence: CASRRGFGYGYTF. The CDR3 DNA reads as TGTGCCAGCAGAAGGGGTTTCGGGTATGGCTACACCTTC.

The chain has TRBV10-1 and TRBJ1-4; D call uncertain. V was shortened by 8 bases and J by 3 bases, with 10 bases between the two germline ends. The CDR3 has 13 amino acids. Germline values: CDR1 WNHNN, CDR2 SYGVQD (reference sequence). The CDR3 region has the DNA TGCGCCAGCCAACAGAATCCTAATGAAAAACTGTTTTTT. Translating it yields CASQQNPNEKLFF.

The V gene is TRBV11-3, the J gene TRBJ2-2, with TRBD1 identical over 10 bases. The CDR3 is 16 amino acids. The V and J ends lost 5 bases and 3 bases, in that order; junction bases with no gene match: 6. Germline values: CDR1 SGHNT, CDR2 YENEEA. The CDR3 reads CASSRRTGGDTGELFF. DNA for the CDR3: TGTGCCAGCAGCCGCCGGACAGGGGGTGACACCGGGGAGCTGTTTTTT.

CDR3 DNA sequence: TGTGCCGGGACAGGCGACTCCTACGAGCAGTACTTC. This gives the protein CAGTGDSYEQYF. The J gene is TRBJ2-7, the V gene TRBV2; TRBD1 matches 8 bases. V lost 11 bases, J lost 0 bases, and 3 bases stayed unmatched. CDR3 length: 12 amino acids. Looked up from germline, CDR1 is SNHLY and CDR2 is FYNNEI.

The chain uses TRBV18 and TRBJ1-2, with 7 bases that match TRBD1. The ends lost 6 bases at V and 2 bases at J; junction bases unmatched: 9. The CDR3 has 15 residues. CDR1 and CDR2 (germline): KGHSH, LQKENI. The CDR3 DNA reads TGTGCCAGCTCCCAAGCGACACAGGGGAACTATGGCTACACCTTC. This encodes CASSQATQGNYGYTF.

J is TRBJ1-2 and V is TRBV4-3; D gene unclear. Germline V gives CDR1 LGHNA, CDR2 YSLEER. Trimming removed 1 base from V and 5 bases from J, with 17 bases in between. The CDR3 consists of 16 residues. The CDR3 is CASSQANSQPFYGYTF. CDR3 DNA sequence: TGCGCCAGCAGCCAAGCGAACAGCCAACCTTTTTATGGCTACACCTTC.

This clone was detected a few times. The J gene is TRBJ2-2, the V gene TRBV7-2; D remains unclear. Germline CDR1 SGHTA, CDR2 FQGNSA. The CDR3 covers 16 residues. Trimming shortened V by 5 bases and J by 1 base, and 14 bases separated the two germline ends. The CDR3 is CASSPSAVMNTGELFF. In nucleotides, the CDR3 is TGTGCCAGCAGCCCCTCGGCGGTTATGAACACCGGGGAGCTGTTTTTT. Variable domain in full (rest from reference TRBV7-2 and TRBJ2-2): GAGVSQSPSNKVTEKGKDVELRCDPISGHTALYWYRQSLGQGLEFLIYFQGNSAPDKSGLPSDRFSAERTGGSVSTLTIQRTQQEDSAVYLCASSPSAVMNTGELFFGEGSRLTVL.

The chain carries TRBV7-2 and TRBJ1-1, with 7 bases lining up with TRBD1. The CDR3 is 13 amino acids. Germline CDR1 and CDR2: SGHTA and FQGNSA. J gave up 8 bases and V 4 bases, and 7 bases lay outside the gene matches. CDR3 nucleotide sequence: TGTGCCAGCAGCTACTCCCAAGGGGGCGAAGCTTTCTTT. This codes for CASSYSQGGEAFF.

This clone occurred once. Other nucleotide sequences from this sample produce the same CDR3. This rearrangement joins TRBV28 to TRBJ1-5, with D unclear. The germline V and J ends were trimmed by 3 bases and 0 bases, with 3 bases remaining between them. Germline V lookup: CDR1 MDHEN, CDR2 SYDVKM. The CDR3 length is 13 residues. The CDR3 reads CASSFSSNQPQHF. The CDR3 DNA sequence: TGTGCCAGCAGTTTCTCTAGCAATCAGCCCCAGCATTTT. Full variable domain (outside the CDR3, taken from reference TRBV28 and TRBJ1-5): DVKVTQSSRYLVKRTGEKVFLECVQDMDHENMFWYRQDPGLGLRLIYFSYDVKMKEKGDIPEGYSVSREKKERFSLILESASTNQTSMYLCASSFSSNQPQHFGDGTRLSIL.

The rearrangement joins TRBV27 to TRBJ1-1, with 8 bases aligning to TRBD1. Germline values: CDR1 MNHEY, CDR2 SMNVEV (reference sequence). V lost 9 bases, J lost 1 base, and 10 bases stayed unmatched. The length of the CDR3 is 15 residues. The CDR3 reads CASHPVDRGNTEAFF. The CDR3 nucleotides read TGTGCCAGTCATCCAGTCGACAGGGGGAACACTGAAGCTTTCTTT.

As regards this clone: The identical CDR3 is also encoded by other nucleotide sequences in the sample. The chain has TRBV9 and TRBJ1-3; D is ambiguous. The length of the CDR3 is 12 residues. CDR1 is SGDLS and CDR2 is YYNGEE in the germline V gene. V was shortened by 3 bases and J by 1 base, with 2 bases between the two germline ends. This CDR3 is CASSASGNTIYF. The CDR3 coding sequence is TGTGCCAGCAGCGCTTCTGGAAACACCATATATTTT.

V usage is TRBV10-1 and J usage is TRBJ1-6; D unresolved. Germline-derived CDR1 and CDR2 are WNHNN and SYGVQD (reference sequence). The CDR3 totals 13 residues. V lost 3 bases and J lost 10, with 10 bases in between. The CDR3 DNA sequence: TGCGCCAGCAGTGACGGGTTCTACTCACCCCTCCACTTT. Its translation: CASSDGFYSPLHF.

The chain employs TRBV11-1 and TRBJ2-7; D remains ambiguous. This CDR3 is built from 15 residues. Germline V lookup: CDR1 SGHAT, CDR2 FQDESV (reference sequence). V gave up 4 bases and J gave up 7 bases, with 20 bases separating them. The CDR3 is CASSSSQASVWEQYF. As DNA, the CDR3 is TGTGCCAGCAGCTCCTCGCAAGCTTCGGTTTGGGAGCAGTACTTC.

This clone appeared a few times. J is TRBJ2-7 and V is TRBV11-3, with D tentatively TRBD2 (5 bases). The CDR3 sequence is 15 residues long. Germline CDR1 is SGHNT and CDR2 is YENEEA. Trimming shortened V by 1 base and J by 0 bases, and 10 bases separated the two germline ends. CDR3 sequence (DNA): TGTGCCAGCAGCTTAGGGCGCAGCGGCTCCTACGAGCAGTACTTC. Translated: CASSLGRSGSYEQYF.

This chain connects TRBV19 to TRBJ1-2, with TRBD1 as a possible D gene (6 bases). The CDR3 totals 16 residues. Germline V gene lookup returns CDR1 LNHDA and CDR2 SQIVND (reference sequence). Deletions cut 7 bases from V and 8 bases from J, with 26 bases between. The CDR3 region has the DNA TGTGCCAGTATTGGGCAAATGGACAGTCGATTCGGCGGCTACACCTTC. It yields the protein CASIGQMDSRFGGYTF.

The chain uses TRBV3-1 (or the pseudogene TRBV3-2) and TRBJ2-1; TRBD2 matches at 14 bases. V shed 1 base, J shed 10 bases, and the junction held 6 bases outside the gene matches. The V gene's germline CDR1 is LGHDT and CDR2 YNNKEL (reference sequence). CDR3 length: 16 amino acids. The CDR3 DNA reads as TGTGCCAGCAGCCAAGCCGGGACTAGCGGGAGTCGGGAGCAGTTCTTC. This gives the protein CASSQAGTSGSREQFF.

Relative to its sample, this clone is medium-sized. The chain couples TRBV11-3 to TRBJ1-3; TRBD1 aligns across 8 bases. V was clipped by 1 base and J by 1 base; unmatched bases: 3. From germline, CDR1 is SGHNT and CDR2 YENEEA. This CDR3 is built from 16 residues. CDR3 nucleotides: TGTGCCAGCAGCTTAGCGGACAGGGAGTCTGGAAACACCATATATTTT. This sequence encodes CASSLADRESGNTIYF. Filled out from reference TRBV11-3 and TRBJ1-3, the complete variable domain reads EAGVVQSPRYKIIEKKQPVAFWCNPISGHNTLYWYLQNLGQGPELLIRYENEEAVDDSQLPKDRFSAERLKGVDSTLKIQPAELGDSAVYLCASSLADRESGNTIYFGEGSWLTVV.

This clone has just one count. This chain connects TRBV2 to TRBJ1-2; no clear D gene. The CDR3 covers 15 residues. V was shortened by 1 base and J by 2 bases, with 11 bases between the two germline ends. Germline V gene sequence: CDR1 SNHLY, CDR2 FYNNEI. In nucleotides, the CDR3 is TGTGCCAGCAGTGAAGGTTTCGAGGCCAACTATGGCTACACCTTC. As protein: CASSEGFEANYGYTF.

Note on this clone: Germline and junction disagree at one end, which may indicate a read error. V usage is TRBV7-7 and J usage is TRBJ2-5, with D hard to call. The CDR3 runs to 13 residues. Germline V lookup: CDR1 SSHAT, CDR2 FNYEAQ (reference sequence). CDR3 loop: CASSLNSQETQYF. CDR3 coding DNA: TGTGCTAGCAGCTTAAATAGCCAAGAGACCCAGTACTTC.

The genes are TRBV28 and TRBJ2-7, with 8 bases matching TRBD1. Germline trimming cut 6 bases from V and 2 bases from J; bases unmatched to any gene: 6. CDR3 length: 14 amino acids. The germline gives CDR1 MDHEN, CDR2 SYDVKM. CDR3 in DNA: TGTGCCAGCAGCCTCCCGGACAGGGCCTACGAGCAGTACTTC. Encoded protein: CASSLPDRAYEQYF.

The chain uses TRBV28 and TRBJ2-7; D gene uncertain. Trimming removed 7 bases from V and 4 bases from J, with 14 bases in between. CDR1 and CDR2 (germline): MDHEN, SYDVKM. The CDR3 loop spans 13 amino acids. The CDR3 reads CASNPPGRYEQYF. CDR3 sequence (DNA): TGTGCCAGCAACCCCCCCGGTCGTTACGAGCAGTACTTC.